This TCR beta chain derives from a study of shared clonotypes between healthy human individuals. Several immunoSEQ plates held equal portions of the genomic DNA taken from each subset. Only in-frame clones appear in the TCRdb table, and some are missing; sequencing was by immunoSEQ multiplex PCR. The sample lists 2 million to 3 million clones, roughly 93% occurring once. In germline, CDR1 is MNHEY, CDR2 SVGAGI. The CDR3 runs to 10 residues. Trimming shortened V by 6 bases and J by 9 bases, and 6 bases separated the two germline ends. This TCR derives from a man between 18 and 35 years old in good health. Some clones in this sample may be carry-over from other donors' samples. This chain uses TRBV6-5 with TRBJ2-1, with unresolved D. The sequenced sample consisted of naive CD4+ T cells from PBMCs. Subset indicated: CD45RA+ positively selected. This chain's CDR3 is CASRQAEQFF. The CDR3 nucleotides read TGTGCCAGCAGGCAAGCTGAGCAGTTCTTC.